This TCR beta chain was identified in a study of radiotherapy plus CTLA-4 blockade in lung cancer. Clones were sequenced by immunoSEQ multiplex PCR, and TCRdb holds only the in-frame ones, with some missing. Of under 50,000 clones in the sample, 79% were seen once. On this clone itself: Antigen specificity is unknown.

Whole-study findings and limits: Tumor-origin TCR clones grew in blood after radiotherapy plus ipilimumab.

The V gene's germline CDR1 is LGHNA and CDR2 YSLEER. V was pared by 0 bases and J by 7 bases, with 7 bases of the junction left unmatched. The CDR3 spans 16 residues. Receiving focal radiation plus CTLA-4 blockade with ipilimumab were patients who had chemo-refractory metastatic non-small-cell lung cancer. Sequencing used peripheral blood, obtained from a patient treated with radiotherapy plus ipilimumab. The TCR sequence derives from a human donor with non-small cell lung cancer that progressed on radiotherapy plus ipilimumab. The V and J genes are TRBV4-3 and TRBJ1-5; TRBD1 matches 9 bases. The CDR3, as DNA: TGCGCCAGCAGCCAAGACCCACAGGGGGCAGGCCAGCCCCAGCATTTT. Translating it yields CASSQDPQGAGQPQHF.